The 23 T cell receptor beta chains presented below share a single source sample, sequenced in a study of cytomegalovirus exposure and HLA in healthy donors. PCR primers comprised 60 Vbeta and 13 Jbeta primers. Sequencing was performed with immunoSEQ multiplex PCR; in TCRdb, only in-frame clones are kept and a portion is missing. The data contain approximately 40,000 clones, 80% to 90% of them seen just once; the ten biggest clones take up roughly 11%. Sample: PBMCs. The receptor set was obtained from a woman aged 40 to 49 in good health and CMV-seropositive.

The V gene is TRBV19, the J gene TRBJ1-1; 7 bases fit TRBD1. V lost 7 bases to trimming and J lost 3 bases; unmatched junction nucleotides: 8. The CDR3 loop spans 14 amino acids. Per germline, CDR1 LNHDA and CDR2 SQIVND (reference sequence). CDR3 nucleotide sequence: TGTGCCAGTACCGATGGTCAGGGGGACACTGAAGCTTTCTTT. Its translation is CASTDGQGDTEAFF.

This clone is termed medium-sized. The chain recombines TRBV19 with TRBJ2-5; D is ambiguous. This CDR3 region has 12 residues. With 6 bases removed from V and 5 bases from J, the gap between germline ends came to 10 bases. The germline gives CDR1 LNHDA, CDR2 SQIVND (reference sequence). The CDR3 sequence is CASRQSGETQYF. The CDR3 bases are TGTGCCAGTAGACAGTCAGGCGAGACCCAGTACTTC.

The V and J genes are TRBV6-5 and TRBJ1-6, with D maybe TRBD1 (5 bases). The V gene lost 3 bases and the J gene lost 9 bases, with 15 bases spanning the gap. The CDR3 length is 15 residues. The V gene's germline CDR1 is MNHEY and CDR2 SVGAGI. In DNA form, the CDR3 reads TGTGCCAGCAGTTATGAGGCAGGGAAGGGTTCACCCCTCCACTTT. It specifies CASSYEAGKGSPLHF.

This clone has just one count. V gene TRBV9 combines with J gene TRBJ2-1, with D possibly TRBD2 on 6 matching bases. The CDR3 has 14 residues. Germline loops: CDR1 SGDLS, CDR2 YYNGEE. Trimming left V 4 bases short and J 4 bases short, with 12 bases between. The CDR3 sequence is CASSRGTGYNEQFF. CDR3 nucleotide sequence: TGTGCCAGCAGCCGAGGGACTGGGTACAATGAGCAGTTCTTC.

This chain links TRBV9 with TRBJ2-7, with 8 bases identical to TRBD1. The germline CDR1 and CDR2 sequences are SGDLS and YYNGEE. V lost 0 bases and J lost 4; bases outside the gene matches: 0. The CDR3 has 13 residues. CDR3 nucleotides: TGTGCCAGCAGCGTAGACAGGGGGTACGAGCAGTACTTC. Protein sequence: CASSVDRGYEQYF.

CDR3 in amino acids: CASGQRGLSSAQFF. The CDR3 DNA follows: TGTGCCAGCGGTCAGCGGGGGTTGTCGTCTGCTCAGTTCTTC. The chain links TRBV2 to TRBJ2-1, with TRBD2 matching 8 bases. The V gene's germline CDR1 is SNHLY and CDR2 FYNNEI. V trimming: 8 bases; J trimming: 13 bases; junction bases outside the gene matches: 16. The CDR3 extends over 14 amino acids.

This chain connects TRBV5-5 to TRBJ2-5; D may be TRBD1 (5 bases). The DNA end favors TRBJ2-7, so the J call may be wrong. Germline V CDR1 and CDR2: SGHKS, YYEKEE (reference sequence). The CDR3 extends over 12 amino acids. The chain's CDR3 is CASSSWGGEQYF. The CDR3 region has the DNA TGTGCCAGCAGCTCTTGGGGCGGCGAGCAGTACTTC.

The rearrangement joins TRBV2 to TRBJ1-1, with 11 bases matching TRBD1. This CDR3 is 12 amino acids long. V trimming: 6 bases; J trimming: 11 bases; junction bases outside the gene matches: 5. Germline-derived CDR1 and CDR2 are SNHLY and FYNNEI. Written as DNA, the CDR3 is TGTGCCAGCAGAGGGACAGGGGGGAGGGCTTTCTTT. This translates into CASRGTGGRAFF.

This clone was seen a single time. The chain recombines TRBV5-1 with TRBJ2-7; 10 bases align to TRBD1. This CDR3 contains 16 residues. CDR1 and CDR2 (germline): SGHRS, YFSETQ. Trimming removed 3 bases from V and 5 bases from J; junction bases left unmatched: 11. The CDR3, as DNA: TGCGCCAGCAGCTCTTCCGAGACAGGGGGCTGGAACGAGCAGTACTTC. Protein product: CASSSSETGGWNEQYF.

As to this clone: A read error may account for a junction end that differs from germline. The rearrangement joins TRBV6-5 to TRBJ1-6; TRBD1 matches 7 bases. The CDR3 consists of 14 residues. CDR1 MNHEY and CDR2 SVGAGI come from the germline V gene. The CDR3 DNA reads as TGTGCCAGCAGGCCACAGGGGATGAATTCAACCCTCCACTTT. It specifies CASRPQGMNSTLHF.

The rearrangement links TRBV4-3 to TRBJ2-1; TRBD2 matches at 13 bases. Trimming at V came to 4 bases and at J to 0 bases, leaving 6 bases not matched to a gene. Germline V gene sequence: CDR1 LGHNA, CDR2 YSLEER. This CDR3 spans 18 amino acids. The DNA of the CDR3 is TGCGCCAGCAGCCGAACTAGCGGGGGGGGAAGCTCCTACAATGAGCAGTTCTTC. Residues: CASSRTSGGGSSYNEQFF.

This chain connects TRBV6-5 to TRBJ1-2, with 8 bases that match TRBD1. The CDR3 runs 16 residues. Germline values: CDR1 MNHEY, CDR2 SVGAGI. Germline trimming cut 4 bases from V and 4 bases from J; bases unmatched to any gene: 11. The CDR3: CASSSVPGTGAYGYTF. CDR3 DNA sequence: TGTGCCAGCAGTTCCGTTCCCGGGACAGGAGCCTATGGCTACACCTTC.

The chain is built from TRBV30 and TRBJ1-2; 9 bases line up with TRBD1. The CDR3 runs to 16 residues. Germline CDR1 and CDR2: GTSNPN and SVGIG (reference sequence). The V gene end was trimmed by 1 base and the J gene end by 2 bases; junction bases not matched to a gene: 8. As DNA, the CDR3 is TGTGCCTGGAGTGCTAAAACAGGGGGCGTGAACTATGGCTACACCTTC. This encodes CAWSAKTGGVNYGYTF.

V and J are TRBV27 and TRBJ2-6; no definite D call. Germline V gives CDR1 MNHEY, CDR2 SMNVEV (reference sequence). This CDR3 is 15 amino acids long. V shed 0 bases and J shed 3 bases, with 6 bases lying between them. CDR3 sequence reads: CASSLSRNGANVLTF. The CDR3 DNA is TGTGCCAGCAGTTTATCGAGGAATGGGGCCAACGTCCTGACTTTC.

The rearrangement uses TRBV15 and TRBJ2-3, with D perhaps matching TRBD2 (6 bases). V lost 8 bases and J lost 1, with 16 bases in between. CDR3 size: 15 residues. Looked up from germline, CDR1 is LNHNV and CDR2 is YYDKDF (reference sequence). In nucleotides, the CDR3 is TGTGCCACCTCCCAAGGGTGGAGGGGCACAGATACGCAGTATTTT. Translated: CATSQGWRGTDTQYF.

J is TRBJ2-5 and V is TRBV19; 10 bases are shared with TRBD1. Germline values: CDR1 LNHDA, CDR2 SQIVND (reference sequence). The V segment lost 4 bases and the J segment 4 bases; nucleotides outside the gene matches: 6. CDR3 length: 15 amino acids. CDR3 sequence: CASSTTWTGGETQYF. The CDR3 DNA sequence: TGTGCCAGTAGTACCACCTGGACAGGGGGAGAGACCCAGTACTTC.

The V gene is TRBV5-4, the J gene TRBJ1-1; D is unresolved. The CDR3 length is 14 residues. V gave up 2 bases and J gave up 2 bases, with 10 bases separating them. Germline loops: CDR1 SGHNT, CDR2 YYREEE (reference sequence). The CDR3 region is CASSLREANTEAFF. The CDR3 DNA follows: TGTGCCAGCAGCTTAAGGGAGGCCAACACTGAAGCTTTCTTT. Combining the CDR3 with reference TRBV5-4 and TRBJ1-1 gives the whole variable domain ETGVTQSPTHLIKTRGQQVTLRCSSQSGHNTVSWYQQALGQGPQFIFQYYREEENGRGNFPPRFSGLQFPNYSSELNVNALELDDSALYLCASSLREANTEAFFGQGTRLTVV.

The chain carries TRBV2 and TRBJ1-1; no reliable D call. The CDR3 has 12 residues. Deletions cut 6 bases from V and 7 bases from J, with 12 bases between. Germline CDR1 SNHLY, CDR2 FYNNEI. CDR3 sequence (DNA): TGTGCCAGCAGAAGCACAGTTTTTGAAGCTTTCTTT. This sequence encodes CASRSTVFEAFF.

In this sample, this clone turned up once. This rearrangement joins TRBV6-5 to TRBJ2-2; 10 bases are shared with TRBD2. With V trimmed by 0 bases and J by 4 bases, 2 bases remained unmatched. Germline CDR1 MNHEY, CDR2 SVGAGI. The CDR3 spans 16 residues. For the CDR3, the DNA is TGTGCCAGCAGTTACTCGCCTAGCGGGGGCACCGGGGAGCTGTTTTTT. Amino acid sequence: CASSYSPSGGTGELFF.

The V and J genes are TRBV13 and TRBJ1-2; D is unclear. The CDR3 has 14 residues. Germline V CDR1 and CDR2: PRHDT, FYEKMQ (reference sequence). The ends were cut back, 2 bases at V and 4 bases at J, with 11 bases in the middle. The DNA for the CDR3 is TGTGCCAGCAGCTTACGGGGAAATCTCTATGGCTACACCTTC. Protein sequence: CASSLRGNLYGYTF.

The chain joins TRBV7-3 to TRBJ1-1; a possible D gene is TRBD1 (6 bases). The V end was cut by 3 bases, the J end by 5 bases, with 13 bases between. The CDR3 covers 14 residues. Per germline, CDR1 SGHTA and CDR2 FQGTGA. The CDR3 region has the DNA TGTGCCAGCAGCTTCAAAGGGGGGGGTACTGAAGCTTTCTTT. Translation gives CASSFKGGGTEAFF.

This sequence joins TRBV15 and TRBJ2-6; D uncertain. The CDR3 totals 15 residues. The germline V gene has CDR1 LNHNV and CDR2 YYDKDF (reference sequence). Trimming cost V 1 base and J 2 bases, with 6 bases left between them. CDR3 bases: TGTGCCACCAGCAGAGCGCACACTGGGGCCAACGTCCTGACTTTC. This codes for CATSRAHTGANVLTF. Together with reference TRBV15 and TRBJ2-6, the CDR3 gives the full variable domain: DAMVIQNPRYQVTQFGKPVTLSCSQTLNHNVMYWYQQKSSQAPKLLFHYYDKDFNNEADTPDNFQSRRPNTSFCFLDIRSPGLGDTAMYLCATSRAHTGANVLTFGAGSRLTVL.

CDR3 amino acids: CASSLGQNVYTF. The CDR3 coding sequence is TGTGCCAGTAGTCTAGGACAGAACGTCTACACCTTC. This sequence joins TRBV19 and TRBJ1-2; D is perhaps TRBD1 (6 bases). The V gene lost 5 bases and the J gene lost 10 bases, with 14 bases spanning the gap. This CDR3 is 12 amino acids long. Germline CDR1 and CDR2: LNHDA and SQIVND (reference sequence).